The present entry profiles one T cell receptor (beta chain) with its context. The antigen is undetermined. Germline V CDR1 and CDR2: MDHEN, SYDVKM. This CDR3 contains 15 residues. The sample is drawn from a study of CXCR3-negative and CXCR3-positive naive CD8 T cells. Turning to the study itself: Cumulative TRB read yield was approximately 135 million, averaging about 1.5 +/- 0.3 million per library. The study, taken as a whole, reports: Comparably high diversity marked both naive subsets, whereas memory CD8+ cells had much lower diversity. Expression of CXCR3 was partially reduced after cryopreservation, and fresh PBMCs were used in most assays.

Triplicates of under 350,000 cells were sorted from each CD8+ T cell subset. 5' RACE with UMI labels generated the TRB cDNA libraries. TCRdb reprocessed the 5' RACE reads, with one entry per CDR3 protein and no DNA. The sample holds 45,000 to 65,000 distinct CDR3 sequences. The sample consisted of memory CD8+ T cells from blood. The clonotype originates from a human donor in good health. Some clones in this sample may be carry-over from other donors' samples. This chain joins TRBV28 and TRBJ2-7; the TCRdb D gene call, TRBD2, has no DNA to confirm it. CDR3 loop: CASSWPGPISYEQYF.